Listed below are T cell receptor beta chains from one sample, sequenced in a study of cytomegalovirus exposure and HLA in healthy donors. Repertoires were generated with immunoSEQ multiplex PCR, while TCRdb's copy carries only in-frame clones and drops some. The table shows approximately 200,000 clones, with 79% occurring only once. What was sequenced was PBMCs. The receptors here all came from a woman aged 25 to 39 in good health and CMV-seropositive. Both conserved end residues are part of each CDR3. The order of the fields is V gene, J gene, CDR3 protein.

V gene: TRBV15; J gene: TRBJ1-2; CDR3 protein: CATSRDQPRAGGLYGYTF
V gene: TRBV7-9; J gene: TRBJ1-1; CDR3 protein: CASSLTGDRTEAFF
V gene: TRBV2; J gene: TRBJ2-1; CDR3 protein: CASTEVGLSYEQFF
V gene: TRBV4-1; J gene: TRBJ2-3; CDR3 protein: CASSQEAGYTDTQYF
V gene: TRBV6-6; J gene: TRBJ2-5; CDR3 protein: CASSYRDKWETQYF
V gene: TRBV14; J gene: TRBJ2-2; CDR3 protein: CASSLRKRGTGELFF
V gene: TRBV5-5; J gene: TRBJ2-3; CDR3 protein: CASSRDIGRDTQYF
V gene: TRBV6-1; J gene: TRBJ1-1; CDR3 protein: CASNGQMNTEAFF
V gene: TRBV15; J gene: TRBJ2-7; CDR3 protein: CATSAGGTVGEQYF
V gene: TRBV29-1; J gene: TRBJ2-2; CDR3 protein: CSGSSGGRTGELFF
V gene: TRBV7-2; J gene: TRBJ2-5; CDR3 protein: CASSLVSGGLGTQYF
V gene: TRBV10-3; J gene: TRBJ2-2; CDR3 protein: CAISERSSNTGELFF
V gene: TRBV6-5; J gene: TRBJ1-5; CDR3 protein: CASGPGVGQPQHF
V gene: TRBV5-1; J gene: TRBJ1-4; CDR3 protein: CASNVGGATNEKLFF
V gene: TRBV2; J gene: TRBJ1-1; CDR3 protein: CASRLSIIAEAFF
V gene: TRBV12-5; J gene: TRBJ2-1; CDR3 protein: CASGLIPGQGNEQFF
V gene: TRBV29-1; J gene: TRBJ2-1; CDR3 protein: CSVAGLAGEGNYNEQFF
V gene: TRBV4-3; J gene: TRBJ2-7; CDR3 protein: CASSQEEGLAGRTYEQYF
V gene: TRBV6-5; J gene: TRBJ2-3; CDR3 protein: CASSIDRGRTDTQYF
V gene: TRBV9; J gene: TRBJ1-5; CDR3 protein: CASSVGSGLNQPQHF
V gene: TRBV11-2; J gene: TRBJ1-2; CDR3 protein: CAIGDYGYTF
V gene: TRBV6-5; J gene: TRBJ2-1; CDR3 protein: CASSPSGGSYNEQFF
V gene: TRBV11-2; J gene: TRBJ1-1; CDR3 protein: CASSLGTETEAFF
V gene: TRBV9; J gene: TRBJ2-3; CDR3 protein: CASSVEQGAITDTQYF
V gene: TRBV4-2; J gene: TRBJ1-1; CDR3 protein: CASSHGTDMNTEAFF
V gene: TRBV27; J gene: TRBJ2-2; CDR3 protein: CASSLASSTGELFF
V gene: TRBV9; J gene: TRBJ2-7; CDR3 protein: CASSVETGGALGEQYF
V gene: TRBV2; J gene: TRBJ2-5; CDR3 protein: CASMGLAPETQYF
V gene: TRBV6-5; J gene: TRBJ2-7; CDR3 protein: CASSYPGMGEQYF
V gene: TRBV18; J gene: TRBJ2-1; CDR3 protein: CASSPLSSGGPYNEQFF
V gene: TRBV18; J gene: TRBJ1-5; CDR3 protein: CASSPWEDSNQPQHF
V gene: TRBV5-1; J gene: TRBJ2-4; CDR3 protein: CASSLAGEGNIQYF
V gene: TRBV5-6; J gene: TRBJ2-2; CDR3 protein: CASATANTGELFF
V gene: TRBV15; J gene: TRBJ1-2; CDR3 protein: CATSTPTGEGGYTF
V gene: TRBV7-2; J gene: TRBJ2-7; CDR3 protein: CASSARIQTSGGIYEQYF
V gene: TRBV9; J gene: TRBJ2-7; CDR3 protein: CASSVDGQGVYEQYF
V gene: TRBV4-1; J gene: TRBJ2-1; CDR3 protein: CASSPVGGKDNEQFF
V gene: TRBV19; J gene: TRBJ1-4; CDR3 protein: CASSITGTENEKLFF
V gene: TRBV7-8; J gene: TRBJ2-6; CDR3 protein: CASSSPFNDTTQGANVLTF
V gene: TRBV7-9; J gene: TRBJ2-3; CDR3 protein: CASSPHPGTDTQYF
V gene: TRBV6-5; J gene: TRBJ1-1; CDR3 protein: CASSYSRVVTEAFF
V gene: TRBV7-2; J gene: TRBJ1-1; CDR3 protein: CASSSSRGAFF
V gene: TRBV5-1; J gene: TRBJ2-1; CDR3 protein: CASARPPGNEQFF
V gene: TRBV11-3; J gene: TRBJ2-1; CDR3 protein: CASSSSAFADSYNEQFF
V gene: TRBV27; J gene: TRBJ2-7; CDR3 protein: CASSLRGGPFYEQYF
V gene: TRBV7-8; J gene: TRBJ2-5; CDR3 protein: CASSLEGGTQYF
V gene: TRBV7-9; J gene: TRBJ2-1; CDR3 protein: CASSPTGASYNEQFF
V gene: TRBV29-1; J gene: TRBJ1-1; CDR3 protein: CSAETNRKEAFF
V gene: TRBV7-6; J gene: TRBJ1-3; CDR3 protein: CASSLGWTGSDTIYF
V gene: TRBV27; J gene: TRBJ1-3; CDR3 protein: CASSPRTGMTGNTIYF
V gene: TRBV11-2; J gene: TRBJ2-7; CDR3 protein: CASSFWPPVSGVRYEQYF
V gene: TRBV5-1; J gene: TRBJ2-2; CDR3 protein: CASSLMGQVNTGELFF
V gene: TRBV6-5; J gene: TRBJ1-1; CDR3 protein: CATKTGEGAFF
V gene: TRBV7-9; J gene: TRBJ2-7; CDR3 protein: CASSLAPGYEQYF
V gene: TRBV5-1; J gene: TRBJ2-4; CDR3 protein: CASALGGSWAKNIQYF